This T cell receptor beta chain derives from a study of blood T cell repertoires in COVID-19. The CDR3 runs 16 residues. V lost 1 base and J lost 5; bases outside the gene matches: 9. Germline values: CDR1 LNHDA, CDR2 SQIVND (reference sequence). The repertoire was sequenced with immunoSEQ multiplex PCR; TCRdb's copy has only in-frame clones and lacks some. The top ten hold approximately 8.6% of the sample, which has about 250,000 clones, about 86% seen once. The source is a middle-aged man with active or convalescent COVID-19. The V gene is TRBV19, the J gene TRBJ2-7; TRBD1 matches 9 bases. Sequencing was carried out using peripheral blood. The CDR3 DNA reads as TGTGCCAGTAGTATAGTTGCGGGACAGGGTACGGACGAGCAGTACTTC. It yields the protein CASSIVAGQGTDEQYF.